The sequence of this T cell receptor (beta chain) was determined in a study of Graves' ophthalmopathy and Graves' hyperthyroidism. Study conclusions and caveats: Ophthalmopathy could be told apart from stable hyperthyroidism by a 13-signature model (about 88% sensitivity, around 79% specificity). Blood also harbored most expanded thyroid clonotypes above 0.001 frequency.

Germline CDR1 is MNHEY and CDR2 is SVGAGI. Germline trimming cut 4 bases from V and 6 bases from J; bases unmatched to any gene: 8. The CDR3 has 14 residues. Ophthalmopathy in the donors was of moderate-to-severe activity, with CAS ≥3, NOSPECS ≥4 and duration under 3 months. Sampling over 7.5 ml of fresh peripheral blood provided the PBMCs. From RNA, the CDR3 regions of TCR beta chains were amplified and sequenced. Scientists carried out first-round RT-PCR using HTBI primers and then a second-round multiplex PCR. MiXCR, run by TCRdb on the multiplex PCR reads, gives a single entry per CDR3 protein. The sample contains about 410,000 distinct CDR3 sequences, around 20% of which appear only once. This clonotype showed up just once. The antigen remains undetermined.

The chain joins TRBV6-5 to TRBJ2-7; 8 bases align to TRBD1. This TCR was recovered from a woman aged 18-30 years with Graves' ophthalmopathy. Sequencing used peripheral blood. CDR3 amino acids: CASSSPGTGSEQYF. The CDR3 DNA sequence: TGTGCCAGCAGTTCCCCCGGGACAGGCTCCGAGCAGTACTTC.